This TCR beta chain is drawn from a study of T cell responses to AZD1222 COVID-19 vaccine. Notes on the study in general: The donor group comprised mostly white British people and more females; the analysis possibly underestimated clonal diversity. Vaccination with two AZD1222 doses was followed by a rise in Spike-specific TCR breadth and depth. Sampling captured repertoires only after the peak T cell response.

Deletions cut 5 bases from V and 5 bases from J, with 13 bases between. This CDR3 has 13 amino acids. The germline V gene encodes CDR1 MNHNY and CDR2 SVGAGI (reference sequence). Sequenced by immunoSEQ multiplex PCR; TCRdb stores in-frame clones only, minus some. The table includes about 79,000 clones, around 80% detected once. As to this clone: Its antigen is unknown.

The sequence derives from an adult in good health. This rearrangement joins TRBV6-6 to TRBJ2-7; TRBD1 might be the D (5 bases). The specimen comprised peripheral blood, sampled on day 0 of AZD1222 vaccination. The CDR3 DNA sequence: TGTGCCAGCAGTCTGCAGGGTGGGGACGAGCAGTACTTC. Translating gives CASSLQGGDEQYF.